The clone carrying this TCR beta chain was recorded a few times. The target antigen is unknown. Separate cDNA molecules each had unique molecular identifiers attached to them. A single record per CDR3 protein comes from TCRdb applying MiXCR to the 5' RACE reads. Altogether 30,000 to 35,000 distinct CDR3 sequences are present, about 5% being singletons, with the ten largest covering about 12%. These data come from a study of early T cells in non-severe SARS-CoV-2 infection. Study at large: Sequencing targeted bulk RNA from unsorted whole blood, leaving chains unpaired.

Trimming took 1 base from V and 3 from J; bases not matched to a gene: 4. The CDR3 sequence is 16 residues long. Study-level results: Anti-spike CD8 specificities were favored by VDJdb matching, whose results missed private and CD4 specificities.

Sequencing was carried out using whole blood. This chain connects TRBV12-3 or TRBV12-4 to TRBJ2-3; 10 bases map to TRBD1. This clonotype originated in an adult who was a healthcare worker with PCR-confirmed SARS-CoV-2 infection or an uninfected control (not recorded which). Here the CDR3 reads CASSLDRQGATDTQYF. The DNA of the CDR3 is TGTGCCAGCAGTTTAGACCGACAGGGGGCAACAGATACGCAGTATTTT.